The sequence of this TCR beta chain was determined in a study of beta chain features in type 1 diabetes. The CDR3 loop spans 15 amino acids. Germline assignment: CDR1 SGHNT and CDR2 YENEEA. V shed 1 base, J shed 1 base, and the junction held 0 bases outside the gene matches. Regarding the study as a whole: Moderate but significant shortening of TCRB CDR3s was recorded in all four CD4+ subsets from Type 1 diabetes patients.

This clone has a handful of counts. Its specificity is unknown. The study reverse transcribed the entire isolated RNA, so it sequenced expressed TCRB transcripts. Libraries were prepared by immunoSEQ multiplex PCR; TCRdb keeps only in-frame clonotypes and omits some of them. The data contain 160,000 or so clones, about 8.3% of them seen just once; the ten biggest clones take up around 0.5%. The source of this sequence is a woman between 18 and 29 years old with type 1 diabetes. The sample comprised central memory CD4+ T cells from blood. The chain carries TRBV11-3 and TRBJ2-1; 8 bases are shared with TRBD2. For the CDR3, the DNA is TGTGCCAGCAGCTTAGCGGGAGGGTCCTACAATGAGCAGTTCTTC. Its protein is CASSLAGGSYNEQFF.